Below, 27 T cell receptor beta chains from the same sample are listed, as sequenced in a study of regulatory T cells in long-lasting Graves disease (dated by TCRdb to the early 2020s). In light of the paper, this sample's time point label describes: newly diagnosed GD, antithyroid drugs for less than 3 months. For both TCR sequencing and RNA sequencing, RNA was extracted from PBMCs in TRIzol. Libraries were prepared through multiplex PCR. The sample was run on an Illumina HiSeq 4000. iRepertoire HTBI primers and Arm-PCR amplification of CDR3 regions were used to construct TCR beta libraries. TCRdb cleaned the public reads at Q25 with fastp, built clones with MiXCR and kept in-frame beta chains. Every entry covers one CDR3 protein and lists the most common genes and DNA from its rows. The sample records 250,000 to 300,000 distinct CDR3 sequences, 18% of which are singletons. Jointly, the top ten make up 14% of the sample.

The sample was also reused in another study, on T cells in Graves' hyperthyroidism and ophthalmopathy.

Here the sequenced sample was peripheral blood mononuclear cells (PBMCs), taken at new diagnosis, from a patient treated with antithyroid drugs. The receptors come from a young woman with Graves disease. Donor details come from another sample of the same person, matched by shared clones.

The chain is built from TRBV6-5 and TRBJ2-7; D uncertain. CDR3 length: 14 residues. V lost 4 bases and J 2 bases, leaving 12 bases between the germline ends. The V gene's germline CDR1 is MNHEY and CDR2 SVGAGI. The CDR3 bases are TGTGCCAGCAGTTCCTCGGACCTGACCTACGAGCAGTACTTC. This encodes CASSSSDLTYEQYF.

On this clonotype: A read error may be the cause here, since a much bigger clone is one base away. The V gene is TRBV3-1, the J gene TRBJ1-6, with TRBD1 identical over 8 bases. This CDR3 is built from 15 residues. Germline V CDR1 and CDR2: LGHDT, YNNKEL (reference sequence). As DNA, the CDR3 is TGTGCCAGCAGAGCCGACAGGGGCTATAATTCACCCCGCCACTTT. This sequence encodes CASRADRGYNSPRHF.

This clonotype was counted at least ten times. CDR3 in DNA: TGCGCCAGCAGCGGCGGGGACAGGGGGCTCGACGAGCAGTACTTC. It is translated as CASSGGDRGLDEQYF. The chain recombines TRBV5-1 with TRBJ2-7; the match to TRBD1 covers 12 bases. The CDR3 length is 15 residues. The trim removed 4 bases at V and 5 bases at J, leaving 7 bases unmatched. Germline-derived CDR1 and CDR2 are SGHRS and YFSETQ. Together with reference TRBV5-1 and TRBJ2-7, the CDR3 gives the full variable domain: KAGVTQTPRYLIKTRGQQVTLSCSPISGHRSVSWYQQTPGQGLQFLFEYFSETQRNKGNFPGRFSGRQFSNSRSEMNVSTLELGDSALYLCASSGGDRGLDEQYFGPGTRLTVT.

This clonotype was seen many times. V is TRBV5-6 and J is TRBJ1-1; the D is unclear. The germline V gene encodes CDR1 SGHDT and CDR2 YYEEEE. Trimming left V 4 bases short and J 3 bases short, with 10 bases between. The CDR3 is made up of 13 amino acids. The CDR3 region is CASSPTVDTEAFF. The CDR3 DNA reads TGTGCCAGCAGCCCAACCGTGGACACTGAAGCTTTCTTT.

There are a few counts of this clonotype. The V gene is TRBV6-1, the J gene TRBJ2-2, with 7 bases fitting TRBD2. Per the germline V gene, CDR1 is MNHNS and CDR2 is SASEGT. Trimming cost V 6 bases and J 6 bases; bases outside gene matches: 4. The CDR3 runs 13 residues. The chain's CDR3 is CASRAGISGELFF. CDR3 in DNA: TGTGCCAGCAGAGCGGGAATCTCCGGGGAGCTGTTTTTT.

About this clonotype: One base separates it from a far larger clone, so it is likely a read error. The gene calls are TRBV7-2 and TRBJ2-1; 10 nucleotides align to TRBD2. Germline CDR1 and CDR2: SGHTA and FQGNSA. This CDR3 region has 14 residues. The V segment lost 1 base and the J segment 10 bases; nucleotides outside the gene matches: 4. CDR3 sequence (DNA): TGTGCCAGCAGCTTAGTAGCGGGGGGCTACGAGCAGTTCTTC. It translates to CASSLVAGGYEQFF. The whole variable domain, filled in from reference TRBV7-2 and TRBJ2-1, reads GAGVSQSPSNKVTEKGKDVELRCDPISGHTALYWYRQSLGQGLEFLIYFQGNSAPDKSGLPSDRFSAERTGGSVSTLTIQRTQQEDSAVYLCASSLVAGGYEQFFGPGTRLTVL.

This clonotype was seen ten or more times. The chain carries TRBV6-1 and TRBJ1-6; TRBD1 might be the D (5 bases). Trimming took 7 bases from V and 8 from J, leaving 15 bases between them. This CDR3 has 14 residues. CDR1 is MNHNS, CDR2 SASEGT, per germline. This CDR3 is CASIESRDDSPLHF. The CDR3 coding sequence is TGTGCCAGCATCGAATCACGGGACGATTCACCCCTCCACTTT.

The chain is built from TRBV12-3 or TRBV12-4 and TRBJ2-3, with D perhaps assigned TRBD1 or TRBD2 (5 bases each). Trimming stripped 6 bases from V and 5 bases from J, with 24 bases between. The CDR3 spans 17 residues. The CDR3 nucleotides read TGTGCCAGCAGGAAAACCTCTATGGGGCATGCGGGAGATACGCAGTATTTT. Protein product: CASRKTSMGHAGDTQYF.

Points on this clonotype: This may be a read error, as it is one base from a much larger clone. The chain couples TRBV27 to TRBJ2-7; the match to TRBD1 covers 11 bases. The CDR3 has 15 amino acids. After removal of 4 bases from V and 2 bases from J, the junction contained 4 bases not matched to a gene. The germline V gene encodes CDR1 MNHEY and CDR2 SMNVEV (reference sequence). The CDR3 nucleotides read TGTGCCAGCAGTTCCGGGACAGGGGGGACCTACGAGCAGTACTTC. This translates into CASSSGTGGTYEQYF.

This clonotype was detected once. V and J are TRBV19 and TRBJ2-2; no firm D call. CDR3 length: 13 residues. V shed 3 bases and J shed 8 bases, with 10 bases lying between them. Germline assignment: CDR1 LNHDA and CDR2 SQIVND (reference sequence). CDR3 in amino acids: CASSISGWGELFF. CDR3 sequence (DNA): TGTGCCAGTAGTATTTCTGGATGGGGGGAGCTGTTTTTT.

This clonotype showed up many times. CDR3 DNA sequence: TGTGCCAGCAGCTTAGCGGGGGGAGGAGATACGCAGTATTTT. Its protein is CASSLAGGGDTQYF. V gene TRBV7-2 combines with J gene TRBJ2-3; D is perhaps TRBD2 (6 bases). Germline CDR1 is SGHTA and CDR2 is FQGNSA. V shed 0 bases and J shed 5 bases, with 9 bases lying between them. This CDR3 is built from 14 residues.

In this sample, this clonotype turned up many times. The CDR3 DNA reads as TGCAGTGCTCGACTGGGTCCAGGATCCTACGAGCAGTACTTC. This translates into CSARLGPGSYEQYF. J is TRBJ2-7 and V is TRBV20-1; D is uncertain. Trimming stripped 5 bases from V and 1 base from J, with 15 bases between. The germline V gene encodes CDR1 DFQATT and CDR2 SNEGSKA (reference sequence). This CDR3 region has 14 residues.

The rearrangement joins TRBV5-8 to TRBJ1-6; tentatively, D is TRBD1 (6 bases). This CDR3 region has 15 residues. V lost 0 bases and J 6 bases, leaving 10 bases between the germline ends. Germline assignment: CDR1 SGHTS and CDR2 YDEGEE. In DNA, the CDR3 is TGTGCCAGCAGCTTGGGTGAGGGGGGTAATTCACCCCTCCACTTT. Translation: CASSLGEGGNSPLHF. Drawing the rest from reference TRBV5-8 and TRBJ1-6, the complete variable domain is EAGVTQSPTHLIKTRGQQATLRCSPISGHTSVYWYQQALGLGLQFLLWYDEGEERNRGNFPPRFSGRQFPNYSSELNVNALELEDSALYLCASSLGEGGNSPLHFGNGTRLTVT.

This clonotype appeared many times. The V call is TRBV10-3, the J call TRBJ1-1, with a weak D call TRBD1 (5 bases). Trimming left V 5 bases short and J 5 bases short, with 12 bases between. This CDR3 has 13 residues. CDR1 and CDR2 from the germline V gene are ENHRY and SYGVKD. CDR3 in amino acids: CAISPERGTEAFF. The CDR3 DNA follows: TGTGCCATCAGTCCTGAGCGGGGGACTGAAGCTTTCTTT.

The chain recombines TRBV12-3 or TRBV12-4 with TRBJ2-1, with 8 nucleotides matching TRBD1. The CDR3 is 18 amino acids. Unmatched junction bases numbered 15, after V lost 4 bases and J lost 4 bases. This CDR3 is CASSSQIHRGKSYNEQFF. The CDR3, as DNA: TGTGCCAGCAGTTCTCAAATACACAGGGGGAAGTCGTACAATGAGCAGTTCTTC.

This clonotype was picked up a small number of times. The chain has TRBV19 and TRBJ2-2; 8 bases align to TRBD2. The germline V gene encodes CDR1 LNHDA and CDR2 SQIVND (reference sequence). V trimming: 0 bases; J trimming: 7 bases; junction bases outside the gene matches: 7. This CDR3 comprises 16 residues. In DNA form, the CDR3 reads TGTGCCAGTAGTATAGATCGGGGGGGCGCGGTCGGGGAGCTGTTTTTT. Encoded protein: CASSIDRGGAVGELFF. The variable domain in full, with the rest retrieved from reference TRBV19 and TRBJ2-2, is DGGITQSPKYLFRKEGQNVTLSCEQNLNHDAMYWYRQDPGQGLRLIYYSQIVNDFQKGDIAEGYSVSREKKESFPLTVTSAQKNPTAFYLCASSIDRGGAVGELFFGEGSRLTVL.

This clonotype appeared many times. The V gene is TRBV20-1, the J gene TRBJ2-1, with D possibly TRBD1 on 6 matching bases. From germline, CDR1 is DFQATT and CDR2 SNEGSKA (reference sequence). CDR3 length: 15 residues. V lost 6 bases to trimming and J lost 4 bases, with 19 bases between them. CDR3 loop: CSAKPGQSLYNEQFF. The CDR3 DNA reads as TGCAGTGCAAAACCCGGACAGTCGCTGTACAATGAGCAGTTCTTC.

The CDR3 nucleotides are TGTGCCAGCAGTTACGAGGACCGGTCTGGGGCCAACGTCCTGACTTTC. The encoded protein is CASSYEDRSGANVLTF. This chain uses TRBV6-5 with TRBJ2-6, with D uncertain. V was trimmed by 2 bases and J by 1 base, leaving 9 bases between them. From germline, CDR1 is MNHEY and CDR2 SVGAGI. This CDR3 is 16 amino acids long.

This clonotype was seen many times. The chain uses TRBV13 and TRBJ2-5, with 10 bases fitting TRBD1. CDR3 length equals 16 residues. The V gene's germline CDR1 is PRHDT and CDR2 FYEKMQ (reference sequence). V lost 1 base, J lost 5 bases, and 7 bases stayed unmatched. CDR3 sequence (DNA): TGTGCCAGCAGCTTAGTCCCGGGACAGGGGAGGGAGACCCAGTACTTC. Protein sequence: CASSLVPGQGRETQYF.

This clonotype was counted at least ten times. The CDR3 reads CASRTANTGELFF. DNA for the CDR3: TGTGCCAGCAGGACAGCGAACACCGGGGAGCTGTTTTTT. This rearrangement joins TRBV19 to TRBJ2-2; possible D gene TRBD1, 6 bases. The CDR3 length is 13 residues. V lost 9 bases and J lost 0, with 8 bases in between. Germline lookup yields CDR1 LNHDA and CDR2 SQIVND (reference sequence).

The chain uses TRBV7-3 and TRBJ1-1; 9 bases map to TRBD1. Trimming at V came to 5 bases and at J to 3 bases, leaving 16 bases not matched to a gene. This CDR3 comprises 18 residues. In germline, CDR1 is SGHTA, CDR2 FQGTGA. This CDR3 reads CASSGNRGPPKTDTEAFF. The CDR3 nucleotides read TGTGCCAGCAGCGGAAACAGGGGGCCCCCTAAGACCGACACTGAAGCTTTCTTT. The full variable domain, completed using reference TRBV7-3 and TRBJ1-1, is GAGVSQTPSNKVTEKGKYVELRCDPISGHTALYWYRQSLGQGPEFLIYFQGTGAADDSGLPNDRFFAVRPEGSVSTLKIQRTERGDSAVYLCASSGNRGPPKTDTEAFFGQGTRLTVV.

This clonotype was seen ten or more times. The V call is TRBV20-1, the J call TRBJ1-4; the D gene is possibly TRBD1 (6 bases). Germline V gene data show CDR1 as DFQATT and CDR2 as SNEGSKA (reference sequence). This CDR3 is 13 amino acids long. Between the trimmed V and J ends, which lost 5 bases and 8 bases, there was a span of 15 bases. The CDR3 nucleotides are TGCAGTGCTTCTCTTACAGGGCCCGAAAAACTGTTTTTT. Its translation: CSASLTGPEKLFF.

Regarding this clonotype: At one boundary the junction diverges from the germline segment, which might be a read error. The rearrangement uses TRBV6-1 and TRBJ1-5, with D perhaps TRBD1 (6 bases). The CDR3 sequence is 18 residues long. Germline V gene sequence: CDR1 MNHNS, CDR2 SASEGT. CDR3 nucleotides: TGTGCCAACAGTGGGCCCCGGGACACAAGGGTGAACAATCAGCCCCAGCATTTT. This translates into CANSGPRDTRVNNQPQHF.

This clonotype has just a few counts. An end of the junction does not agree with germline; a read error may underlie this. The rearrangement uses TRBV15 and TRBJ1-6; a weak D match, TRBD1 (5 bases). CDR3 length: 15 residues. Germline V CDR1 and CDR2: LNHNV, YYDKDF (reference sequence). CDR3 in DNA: TGTGCCACCAGCAGAGAAGAGGGACTGAATTCACCCCCCCACTTT. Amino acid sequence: CATSREEGLNSPPHF.

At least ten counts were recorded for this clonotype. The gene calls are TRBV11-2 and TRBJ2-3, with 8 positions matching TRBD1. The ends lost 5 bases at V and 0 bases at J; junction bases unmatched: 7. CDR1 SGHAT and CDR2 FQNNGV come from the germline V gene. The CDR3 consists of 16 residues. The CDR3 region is CASSPLGTGSTDTQYF. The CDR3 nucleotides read TGTGCCAGCAGCCCGCTGGGGACAGGTAGCACAGATACGCAGTATTTT.

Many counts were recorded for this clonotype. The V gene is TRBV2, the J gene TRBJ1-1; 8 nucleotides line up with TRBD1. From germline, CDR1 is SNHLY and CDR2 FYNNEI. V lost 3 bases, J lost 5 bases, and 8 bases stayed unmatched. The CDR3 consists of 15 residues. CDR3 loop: CASSDGQGSVTEAFF. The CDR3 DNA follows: TGTGCCAGCAGTGACGGACAGGGATCGGTTACTGAAGCTTTCTTT.

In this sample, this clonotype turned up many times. The CDR3 is CAISPKGEKLFF. The DNA for the CDR3 is TGTGCCATCAGTCCCAAGGGGGAAAAACTGTTTTTT. The chain recombines TRBV10-3 with TRBJ1-4; possibly TRBD1 for D (5 bases). CDR1 and CDR2 from the germline V gene are ENHRY and SYGVKD. Trimming cost V 5 bases and J 8 bases, with 9 bases left between them. The CDR3 totals 12 residues.